This T cell receptor (beta chain) stems from a study of T-cell reconstitution after alpha-beta-depleted transplantation in children. Study results and caveats: From newly produced T cells came most of the T-cell counts and diversity one year after transplant. The study reportedly traced alpha-beta T cells about two months after transplant to several hundred expanded graft clones. The study traced high day-60 TCRbeta diversity in some patients to surviving recipient T cells and thymic progenitors.

There are many counts of this clonotype. Its antigen is unknown. Preparation of the TCRbeta library involved a method that used unique molecular identifiers. Each CDR3 protein is one row after TCRdb ran MiXCR on the PCR reads. The sample has around 270,000 distinct CDR3 sequences; roughly a tenth are singletons. The CDR3 is 15 amino acids. Germline lookup yields CDR1 ENHRY and CDR2 SYGVKD. V was clipped by 2 bases and J by 2 bases, with 11 bases between them. The genes are TRBV10-3 and TRBJ2-3; no definite D call. This clonotype originated in a boy under two years old with acute myeloid leukemia, due to receive a stem cell transplant. The source was PBMCs, collected before TCRalphabeta/CD19-depleted stem cell transplant. CDR3 residues: CAISERPSPTDTQYF. The CDR3 DNA sequence: TGTGCCATCAGTGAGAGGCCTTCCCCCACAGATACGCAGTATTTT.